The 2 T cell receptor beta chains given below trace back to one sample, sequenced in a study of blood T cell repertoires in COVID-19. The protocol was immunoSEQ multiplex PCR, while the TCRdb copy is restricted to in-frame clones and leaves out a portion. The sample holds under 200,000 clones; more than 70% are singletons and the top ten take 4.5% to 6.5%. The sequencing sample was made of PBMCs or T cells enriched from blood (not recorded which). The source of these receptors is a man in his forties or fifties with acute COVID-19.

V usage is TRBV7-6 and J usage is TRBJ1-5, with D maybe TRBD1 (6 bases). Trimming took off 1 base at V and 3 bases at J, with 10 bases between the two ends. This CDR3 comprises 15 residues. CDR1 SGHVS and CDR2 FNYEAQ come from the germline V gene. The chain's CDR3 is CASSLGTAANQPQHF. CDR3 nucleotide sequence: TGTGCCAGCAGCTTAGGGACAGCGGCCAATCAGCCCCAGCATTTT.

This clone was recorded once. The V call is TRBV7-8, the J call TRBJ2-2; tentatively, D is TRBD1 (5 bases). The germline gives CDR1 SGHVS, CDR2 FQNEAQ. The V gene lost 5 bases and the J gene lost 6 bases, with 13 bases spanning the gap. The CDR3 runs to 14 residues. The CDR3 loop reads CASSLGPTAGELFF. CDR3 nucleotide sequence: TGTGCCAGCAGCCTCGGACCGACAGCCGGGGAGCTGTTTTTT. Based on the CDR3 plus reference TRBV7-8 and TRBJ2-2, the full variable domain is GAGVSQSPRYKVAKRGQDVALRCDPISGHVSLFWYQQALGQGPEFLTYFQNEAQLDKSGLPSDRFFAERPEGSVSTLKIQRTQQEDSAVYLCASSLGPTAGELFFGEGSRLTVL.